Detailed here is one T cell receptor beta chain. No antigen is known for it. UMI-labeled 5' RACE yielded the TRB cDNA libraries. For each CDR3 protein, TCRdb gives one entry from its re-call of the 5' RACE reads, without DNA. In total, the table holds fewer than 90,000 distinct CDR3 sequences. CDR3 size: 13 residues. Germline V gene lookup returns CDR1 MNHEY and CDR2 SMNVEV (reference sequence). The record originates from a study of CXCR3-negative and CXCR3-positive naive CD8 T cells. Points from the study as a whole: TRBV-TRBJ usage was similar across naive CXCR3 subsets but distinct in memory cells. Greater hydrophobicity was found in TRB CDR3s of CXCR3-positive naive cells than of CXCR3-negative naive cells. Partially decreased CXCR3 expression was recorded after cryopreservation, and fresh PBMCs were used in most assays.

The chain employs TRBV27 and TRBJ2-1. Sequences were obtained from naive CXCR3+ CD8+ T cells from blood. Indicated subset: CD45RO-CCR7+CD27+CD95- naive CD8+ T cells expressing CXCR3 (TNR3+). The origin of this receptor is a human donor in good health. Some clones in this sample may be carry-over from other donors' samples. CDR3 region: CASSFQWWNEQFF.